This T cell receptor (beta chain) was sequenced for a study of radiation and T cells in renal cell carcinoma. Sequenced by immunoSEQ multiplex PCR; TCRdb stores in-frame clones only, minus some. The sample has approximately 90,000 clones, 86% seen once; the top ten hold under 9.5%. Time point in this sample: baseline pretreatment blood. Treatment denoted: 15 Gy SBRT to primary tumor, nephrectomy 4 weeks later. V was cut by 0 bases and J by 6 bases, with 8 bases left in between. Germline lookup yields CDR1 LGHNA and CDR2 YSLEER. CDR3 length: 14 residues. The TCR originated in a man aged 50 to 60 with renal cell carcinoma. The starting material was blood, obtained from a patient whose treatment included radiotherapy and nephrectomy. V and J are TRBV4-3 and TRBJ2-2; tentatively, D is TRBD1 (6 bases). DNA for the CDR3: TGCGCCAGCAGCCAAGACAGGGGAGCCGGGGAGCTGTTTTTT. It yields the protein CASSQDRGAGELFF.